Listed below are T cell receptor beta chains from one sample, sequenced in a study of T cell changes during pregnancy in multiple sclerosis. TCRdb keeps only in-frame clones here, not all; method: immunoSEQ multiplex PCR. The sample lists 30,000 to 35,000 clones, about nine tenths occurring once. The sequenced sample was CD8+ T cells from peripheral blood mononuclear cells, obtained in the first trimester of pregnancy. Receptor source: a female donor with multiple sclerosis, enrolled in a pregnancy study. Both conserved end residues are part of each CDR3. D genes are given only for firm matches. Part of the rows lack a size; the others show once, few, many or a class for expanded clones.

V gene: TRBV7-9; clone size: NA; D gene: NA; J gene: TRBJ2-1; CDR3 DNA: TGTGCCAGCAGCTTAGGGCTAGCGAGCAACAATGAGCAGTTCTTC; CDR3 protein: CASSLGLASNNEQFF
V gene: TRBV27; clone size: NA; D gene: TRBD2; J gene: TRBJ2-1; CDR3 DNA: TGTGCCAGCAGTTCAATAGCGGGAGGCCTCCCTTCCTACAATGAGCAGTTCTTC; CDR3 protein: CASSSIAGGLPSYNEQFF
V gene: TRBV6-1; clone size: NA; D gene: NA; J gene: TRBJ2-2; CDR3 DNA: TGTGCCAGCACCGGAGTGAACACCGGGGAGCTGTTTTTT; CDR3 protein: CASTGVNTGELFF
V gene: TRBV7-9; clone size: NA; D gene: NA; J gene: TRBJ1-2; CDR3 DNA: TGTGCCAGCAGCCCGACACAAAATAACTATGGCTACACCTTC; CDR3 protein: CASSPTQNNYGYTF
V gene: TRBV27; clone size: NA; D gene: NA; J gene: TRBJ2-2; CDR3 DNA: TGTGCCAGCAGTTTCCGGGATACCGGGGAGCTGTTTTTT; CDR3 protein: CASSFRDTGELFF
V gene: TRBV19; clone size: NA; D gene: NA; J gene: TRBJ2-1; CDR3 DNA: TGTGCCAGTAGTTTCAGGGTGAATGAGCAGTTCTTC; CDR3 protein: CASSFRVNEQFF
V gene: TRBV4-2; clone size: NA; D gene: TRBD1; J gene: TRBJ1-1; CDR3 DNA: TGTGCCAGCAGCCAAGGTACAGGGGGCGAGAACACTGAAGCTTTCTTT; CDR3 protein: CASSQGTGGENTEAFF
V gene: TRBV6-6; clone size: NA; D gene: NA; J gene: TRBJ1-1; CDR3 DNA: TGTGCCAGCAGTTACATGACAAGCACTGAAGCTTTCTTT; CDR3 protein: CASSYMTSTEAFF
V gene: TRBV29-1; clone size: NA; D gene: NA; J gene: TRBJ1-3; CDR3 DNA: TGCAGCGTTGAGTTGAGAGGAAACACCATATATTTT; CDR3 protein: CSVELRGNTIYF
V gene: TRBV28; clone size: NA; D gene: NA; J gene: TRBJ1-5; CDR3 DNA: TGTGCCAGCAGTTTGGAGGTGGATCCCAATCGGCCCCAGCATTTT; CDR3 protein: CASSLEVDPNRPQHF
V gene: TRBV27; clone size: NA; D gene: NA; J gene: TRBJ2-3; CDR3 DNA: TGTGCCAGCAGCCTGACAGGAGATACGCAGTATTTT; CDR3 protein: CASSLTGDTQYF
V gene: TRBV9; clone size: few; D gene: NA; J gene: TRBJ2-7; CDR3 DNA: TGTGCCAGCAGCGTAGTGCCGAGCTCCTACGAGCAGTACTTC; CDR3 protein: CASSVVPSSYEQYF
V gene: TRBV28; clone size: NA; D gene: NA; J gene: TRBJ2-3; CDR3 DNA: TGTGCCAGCAGGTCCGATAGCACGGTCCCAATCACAGATACGCAGTATTTT; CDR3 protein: CASRSDSTVPITDTQYF
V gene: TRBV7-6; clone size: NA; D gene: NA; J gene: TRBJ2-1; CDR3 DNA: TGTGCCAGCAGCTTAGGACTAGATGGTGAGCAGTTCTTC; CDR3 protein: CASSLGLDGEQFF
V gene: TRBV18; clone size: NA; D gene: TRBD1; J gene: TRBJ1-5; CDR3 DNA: TGTGCCAGCTCACCGGAGGGGGCAAGCAATCAGCCCCAGCATTTT; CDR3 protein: CASSPEGASNQPQHF
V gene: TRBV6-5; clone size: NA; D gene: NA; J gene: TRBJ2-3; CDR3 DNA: TGTGCCAGCAGCCGCACTACCCCAGATACGCAGTATTTT; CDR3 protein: CASSRTTPDTQYF
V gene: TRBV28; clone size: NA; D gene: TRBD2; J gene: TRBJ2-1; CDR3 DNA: TGTGCCAGCAGTTTACTAGCGGCCCACAATGAGCAGTTCTTC; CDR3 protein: CASSLLAAHNEQFF
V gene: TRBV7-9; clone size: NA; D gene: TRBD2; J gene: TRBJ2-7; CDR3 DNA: TGTGCCAGCAGCTTAGGGGGACTAGCGGGAACCTACGAGCAGTACTTC; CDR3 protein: CASSLGGLAGTYEQYF
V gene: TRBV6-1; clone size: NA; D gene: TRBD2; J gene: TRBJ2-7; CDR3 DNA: TGTGCCAGCAGCGGGACTAGCGTGTTCTACGAGCAGTACTTC; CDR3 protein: CASSGTSVFYEQYF
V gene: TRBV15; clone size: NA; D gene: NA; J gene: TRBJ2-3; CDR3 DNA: TGTGCCACCAGCAGAGAGAGGAGGACAGATACGCAGTATTTT; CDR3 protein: CATSRERRTDTQYF
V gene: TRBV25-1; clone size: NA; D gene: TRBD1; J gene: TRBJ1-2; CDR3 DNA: TGTGCCAGCAGTGCTCAGGGGGTGGATGGCTACACCTTC; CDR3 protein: CASSAQGVDGYTF
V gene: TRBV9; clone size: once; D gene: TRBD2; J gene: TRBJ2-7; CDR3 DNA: TGTGCCAGCAGCCCCCGACTAGCGGGGTACGAGCAGTACTTC; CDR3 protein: CASSPRLAGYEQYF
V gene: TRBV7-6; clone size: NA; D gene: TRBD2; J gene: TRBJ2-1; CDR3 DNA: TGTGCCAGCAGCCCCATCACCGGGACTAGCGGGAACAATGAGCAGTTCTTC; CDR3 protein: CASSPITGTSGNNEQFF
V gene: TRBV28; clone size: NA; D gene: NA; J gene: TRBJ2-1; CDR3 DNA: TGTGCCAGCAGTTTATCTTTAGCGAGGGGGACCAATGAGCAGTTCTTC; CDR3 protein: CASSLSLARGTNEQFF
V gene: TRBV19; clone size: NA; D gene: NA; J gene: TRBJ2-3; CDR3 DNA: TGTGCCAGTAGAGGGGGGGACAAATACACAGATACGCAGTATTTT; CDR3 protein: CASRGGDKYTDTQYF
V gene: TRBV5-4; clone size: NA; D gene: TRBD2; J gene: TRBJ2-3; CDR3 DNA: TGTGCCAGCAGCCCTAGCGGGAGAGAAACGGATACGCAGTATTTT; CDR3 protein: CASSPSGRETDTQYF
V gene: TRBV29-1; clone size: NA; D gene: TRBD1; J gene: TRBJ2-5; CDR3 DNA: TGCAGCGTGGACAGGGGGCTGGAGACCCAGTACTTC; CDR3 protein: CSVDRGLETQYF
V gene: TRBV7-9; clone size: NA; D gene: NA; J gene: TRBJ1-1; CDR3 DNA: TGTGCCAGCAGCTTTGACAGTGAAGCTTTCTTT; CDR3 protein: CASSFDSEAFF
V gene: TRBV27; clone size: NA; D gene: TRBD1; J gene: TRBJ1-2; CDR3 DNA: TGTGCCAGCAGTCTTGACAGGGCTAACTATGGCTACACCTTC; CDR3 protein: CASSLDRANYGYTF
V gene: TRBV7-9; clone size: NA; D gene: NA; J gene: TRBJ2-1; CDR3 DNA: TGTGCCAGCTACCTTAGCGGAAGCTCCTACAATGAGCAGTTCTTC; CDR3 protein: CASYLSGSSYNEQFF
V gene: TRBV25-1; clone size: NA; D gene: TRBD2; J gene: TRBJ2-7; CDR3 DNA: TGTGCCAGCAGTGATTGGGGACTAGCGGGGAACTACGAGCAGTACTTC; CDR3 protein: CASSDWGLAGNYEQYF
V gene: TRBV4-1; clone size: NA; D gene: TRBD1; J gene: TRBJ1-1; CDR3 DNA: TGCGCCAGCAGCCCAAGACAGGGTGGGAACACTGAAGCTTTCTTT; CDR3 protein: CASSPRQGGNTEAFF
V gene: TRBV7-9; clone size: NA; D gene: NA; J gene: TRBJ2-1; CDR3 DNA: TGTGCCAGCAGCAAACAGGGCGGTGAGCAGTTCTTC; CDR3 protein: CASSKQGGEQFF
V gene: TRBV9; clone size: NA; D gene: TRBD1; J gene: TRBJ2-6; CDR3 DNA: TGTGCCAGCAGCGCCGCCGGGACAGTCTCCATCTCTGGGGCCAACGTCCTGACTTTC; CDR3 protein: CASSAAGTVSISGANVLTF
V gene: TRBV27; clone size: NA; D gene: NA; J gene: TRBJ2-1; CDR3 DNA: TGTGCCAGCAGTTTATCGCCTCCCGGACTGGTGCAGTTCTTC; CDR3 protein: CASSLSPPGLVQFF
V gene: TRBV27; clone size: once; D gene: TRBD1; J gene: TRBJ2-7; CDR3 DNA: TGTGCCAGCATGGTGACAGGGGGCTACGAGCAGTACTTC; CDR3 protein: CASMVTGGYEQYF
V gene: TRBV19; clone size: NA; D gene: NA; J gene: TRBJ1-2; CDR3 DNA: TGTGCCAGTACCAATGGGGGGGACATCGAGGGCTATGGCTACACCTTC; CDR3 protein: CASTNGGDIEGYGYTF
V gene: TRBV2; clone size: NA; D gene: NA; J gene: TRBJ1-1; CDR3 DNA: TGTGCCAGCAGCTCCGGGACAACGGCTTTCTTT; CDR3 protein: CASSSGTTAFF
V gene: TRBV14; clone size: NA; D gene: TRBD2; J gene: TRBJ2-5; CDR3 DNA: TGTGCCAGCAGCCAAGAGCTTAGCGGGAACCAAGAGACCCAGTACTTC; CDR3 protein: CASSQELSGNQETQYF
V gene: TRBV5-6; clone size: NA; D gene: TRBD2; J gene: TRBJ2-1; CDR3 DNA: TGTGCCAGCACCCTTTGGGGGGGGAGGGAGTGGAATGAGCAGTTCTTC; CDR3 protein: CASTLWGGREWNEQFF
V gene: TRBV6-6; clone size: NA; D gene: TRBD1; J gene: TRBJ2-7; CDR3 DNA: TGTGCCAGCAGCTACTATGGACAGGCAGACGAGCAGTACTTC; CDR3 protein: CASSYYGQADEQYF